The 28 T cell receptor beta chains below were found in one sample sequenced in a study of beta chain features in type 1 diabetes. The isolated RNA, all of it, was reverse transcribed, so expressed TCRB transcripts were what got sequenced. The data were produced by immunoSEQ multiplex PCR, yet TCRdb's version contains in-frame clones alone and is incomplete. The sample has hundreds of thousands of clones, 15% to 20% seen once. Sequences were obtained from naive CD4+ T cells from blood. These receptors all come from a woman aged 18-30 years in good health.

This clone showed up just a few times. This chain uses TRBV7-9 with TRBJ2-5; no firm D call. Germline-derived CDR1 and CDR2 are SEHNR and FQNEAQ (reference sequence). The CDR3 runs 14 residues. V lost 6 bases to trimming and J lost 1 base, with 12 bases between them. CDR3 coding DNA: TGTGCCAGCAGTTATACCGGGTTCCAAGAGACCCAGTACTTC. Its protein is CASSYTGFQETQYF.

The sample holds a few counts of this clone. The rearrangement links TRBV28 to TRBJ2-3; D is ambiguous. The CDR3 has 13 residues. Germline V gene data show CDR1 as MDHEN and CDR2 as SYDVKM. V was cut by 6 bases and J by 4 bases, with 11 bases left in between. The CDR3 loop reads CASSLDEPDTQYF. The CDR3 DNA follows: TGTGCCAGCAGCTTGGACGAGCCAGATACGCAGTATTTT.

The chain is built from TRBV9 and TRBJ2-1, with a tentative D call TRBD2 (6 bases). The ends were cut back, 0 bases at V and 12 bases at J, with 19 bases in the middle. Germline V CDR1 and CDR2: SGDLS, YYNGEE. This CDR3 comprises 15 residues. The CDR3 nucleotides read TGTGCCAGCAGCGTAGGCGGAGGGATAGGGGCTACGCAGTTCTTC. Translation: CASSVGGGIGATQFF.

This chain uses TRBV4-3 with TRBJ2-1; no firm D call. Trimming pared 0 bases from V and 9 bases from J, leaving 21 bases between. Germline V gives CDR1 LGHNA, CDR2 YSLEER. The CDR3 has 17 residues. The CDR3 reads CASSQDHPRGIVSEQFF. CDR3 in DNA: TGCGCCAGCAGCCAAGATCATCCTAGAGGAATCGTGAGTGAGCAGTTCTTC.

Concerning this clone: This specimen includes other DNA sequences encoding the same CDR3. The chain combines TRBV18 with TRBJ2-3, with D unresolved. V lost 3 bases to trimming and J lost 3 bases, with 4 bases between them. Germline CDR1 KGHSH, CDR2 LQKENI. This CDR3 region has 12 residues. The DNA of the CDR3 is TGTGCCAGCTCACCCCCTACAGATACGCAGTATTTT. This sequence encodes CASSPPTDTQYF.

V gene TRBV5-4 combines with J gene TRBJ2-7; 7 positions agree with TRBD2. This CDR3 spans 14 amino acids. Germline CDR1 reads SGHNT; CDR2 reads YYREEE (reference sequence). Trimming removed 4 bases from V and 2 bases from J; junction bases left unmatched: 6. CDR3 in DNA: TGTGCCAGCAGCCTCAGCGGGAAACCCTACGAGCAGTACTTC. Translating it yields CASSLSGKPYEQYF. The entire variable domain, with the rest obtained from reference TRBV5-4 and TRBJ2-7, is as follows: ETGVTQSPTHLIKTRGQQVTLRCSSQSGHNTVSWYQQALGQGPQFIFQYYREEENGRGNFPPRFSGLQFPNYSSELNVNALELDDSALYLCASSLSGKPYEQYFGPGTRLTVT.

The chain carries TRBV2 and TRBJ2-7; D might be TRBD2 (5 bases). This CDR3 comprises 15 residues. Germline V lookup: CDR1 SNHLY, CDR2 FYNNEI. Trimming shortened V by 6 bases and J by 0 bases, and 15 bases separated the two germline ends. The CDR3 loop is CASRVGLDYSYEQYF. The CDR3 region has the DNA TGTGCCAGCAGGGTCGGACTCGATTACTCCTACGAGCAGTACTTC.

The table lists this clone with a few counts. The rearrangement links TRBV27 to TRBJ2-1; D might be TRBD1 (6 bases). Germline lookup yields CDR1 MNHEY and CDR2 SMNVEV (reference sequence). Between the trimmed V and J ends, which lost 6 bases and 4 bases, there was a span of 10 bases. The CDR3 runs 13 residues. The CDR3 coding sequence is TGTGCCAGCAGGAACAGGGCATACAATGAGCAGTTCTTC. This translates into CASRNRAYNEQFF.

The V gene is TRBV19, the J gene TRBJ1-5; D uncertain. The CDR3 extends over 14 amino acids. Trimming took off 6 bases at V and 0 bases at J, with 9 bases between the two ends. Germline lookup yields CDR1 LNHDA and CDR2 SQIVND (reference sequence). In DNA, the CDR3 is TGTGCCAGTAGCCAAGACCATAGCAATCAGCCCCAGCATTTT. It is translated as CASSQDHSNQPQHF.

This clone was observed a few times. V gene TRBV28 combines with J gene TRBJ2-7; 8 bases align to TRBD1. CDR3 length: 13 amino acids. The junction had 4 bases not matched to a gene; V was cut back by 6 bases and J by 3 bases. CDR1 is MDHEN, CDR2 SYDVKM, per germline. DNA of the CDR3: TGTGCCAGCAGATTGACAGGGGTCTACGAGCAGTACTTC. This translates into CASRLTGVYEQYF.

This chain connects TRBV9 to TRBJ1-3; D gene uncertain. The V gene's germline CDR1 is SGDLS and CDR2 YYNGEE. Trimming took off 4 bases at V and 1 base at J, with 9 bases between the two ends. This CDR3 comprises 14 residues. The DNA of the CDR3 is TGTGCCAGCAGCCGTGCGGGGTCTGGAAACACCATATATTTT. Translation: CASSRAGSGNTIYF.

This chain joins TRBV6-5 and TRBJ2-7, with a weak D call TRBD2 (6 bases). CDR3 size: 14 residues. Germline lookup yields CDR1 MNHEY and CDR2 SVGAGI. V dropped 6 bases and J dropped 3 bases, with 15 bases sitting between them. The CDR3 DNA sequence: TGTGCCAGCAGGGCCGGACTATCCAGCTACGAGCAGTACTTC. Translation: CASRAGLSSYEQYF.

This clone occurred a few times. The chain is built from TRBV29-1 and TRBJ1-2; TRBD1 might be the D (5 bases). Trimming pared 4 bases from V and 2 bases from J, leaving 17 bases between. The CDR3 is 15 residues long. The V gene's germline CDR1 is SQVTM and CDR2 ANQGSEA. CDR3 protein: CSVAGVAGSNYGYTF. In nucleotides, the CDR3 is TGCAGCGTTGCGGGGGTGGCAGGATCGAACTATGGCTACACCTTC.

V and J are TRBV9 and TRBJ1-2; D unresolved. Germline V gene sequence: CDR1 SGDLS, CDR2 YYNGEE. The CDR3 runs 14 residues. V dropped 3 bases and J dropped 8 bases, with 17 bases sitting between them. CDR3 loop: CASSGRTGPKGYTF. For the CDR3, the DNA is TGTGCCAGCAGCGGTCGGACCGGGCCAAAGGGCTACACCTTC.

The chain is built from TRBV11-2 and TRBJ2-3, with D perhaps TRBD2 (5 bases). This CDR3 has 15 amino acids. Germline V gives CDR1 SGHAT, CDR2 FQNNGV. Trimming pared 1 base from V and 0 bases from J, leaving 8 bases between. The CDR3 DNA sequence: TGTGCCAGCAGCTTAGGCGGGCCTAGCACAGATACGCAGTATTTT. Its protein product is CASSLGGPSTDTQYF.

The V and J genes are TRBV7-9 and TRBJ2-2; TRBD2 matches 9 bases. Germline trimming cut 5 bases from V and 3 bases from J; bases unmatched to any gene: 4. CDR1 is SEHNR, CDR2 FQNEAQ, per germline (reference sequence). The CDR3 loop spans 15 amino acids. DNA of the CDR3: TGTGCCAGCAGCGCTAGCGGGGCTTACACCGGGGAGCTGTTTTTT. This gives the protein CASSASGAYTGELFF. The whole variable domain, filled in from reference TRBV7-9 and TRBJ2-2, reads DTGVSQNPRHKITKRGQNVTFRCDPISEHNRLYWYRQTLGQGPEFLTYFQNEAQLEKSRLLSDRFSAERPKGSFSTLEIQRTEQGDSAMYLCASSASGAYTGELFFGEGSRLTVL.

This chain uses TRBV10-1 with TRBJ2-1, with 11 bases lining up with TRBD2. Germline CDR1 reads WNHNN; CDR2 reads SYGVQD (reference sequence). With V trimmed by 5 bases and J by 7 bases, 4 bases remained unmatched. The CDR3 consists of 14 residues. Here the CDR3 reads CASSSLAGGNEQFF. Here the CDR3 DNA reads TGCGCCAGCAGTAGTCTAGCGGGAGGAAATGAGCAGTTCTTC.

This clone occurred a few times. The chain links TRBV28 to TRBJ1-5; possible D gene TRBD1, 5 bases. The CDR3 loop spans 13 amino acids. V was trimmed by 4 bases and J by 6 bases, leaving 10 bases between them. In germline, CDR1 is MDHEN, CDR2 SYDVKM. CDR3 amino acids: CASSWGTGQPQHF. Written as DNA, the CDR3 is TGTGCCAGCAGTTGGGGAACAGGTCAGCCCCAGCATTTT.

This clone was counted a few times. V is TRBV7-9 and J is TRBJ2-5; D is unclear. The length of the CDR3 is 15 residues. In germline, CDR1 is SEHNR, CDR2 FQNEAQ (reference sequence). V was clipped by 0 bases and J by 5 bases, with 13 bases between them. The CDR3 region has the DNA TGTGCCAGCAGCTTAGCTACAAGTTTATCGGAGACCCAGTACTTC. It encodes CASSLATSLSETQYF.

The chain combines TRBV7-3 with TRBJ2-5; 9 bases line up with TRBD1. Germline values: CDR1 SGHTA, CDR2 FQGTGA. This CDR3 has 15 amino acids. V lost 2 bases, J lost 5 bases, and 6 bases stayed unmatched. CDR3 DNA: TGTGCCAGCAGCTTAGGGACAGGGCTCTCGGAGACCCAGTACTTC. Translation: CASSLGTGLSETQYF.

This clone came up once. For the CDR3, the DNA is TGTGCCAGCAGTCACCCTAGCGGGGGTTACAATGAGCAGTTCTTC. Translation gives CASSHPSGGYNEQFF. V gene TRBV5-4 combines with J gene TRBJ2-1; 10 bases match TRBD2. The CDR3 spans 15 residues. V dropped 5 bases and J dropped 4; count of bases not matched to a gene: 6. Germline assignment: CDR1 SGHNT and CDR2 YYREEE (reference sequence).

The chain is built from TRBV28 and TRBJ1-2; 10 bases are a match to TRBD1. Germline V lookup: CDR1 MDHEN, CDR2 SYDVKM. Trimming at V came to 4 bases and at J to 4 bases, leaving 6 bases not matched to a gene. This CDR3 is 15 amino acids long. The CDR3 loop reads CASSSSGTGAYGYTF. The CDR3 DNA reads TGTGCCAGCAGTTCATCCGGGACAGGGGCCTATGGCTACACCTTC.

The rearrangement uses TRBV11-2 and TRBJ2-1; D gene unclear. The CDR3 runs 14 residues. In germline, CDR1 is SGHAT, CDR2 FQNNGV. Trimming shortened V by 1 base and J by 4 bases, and 8 bases separated the two germline ends. The CDR3 region is CASSLAQVYNEQFF. The DNA of the CDR3 is TGTGCCAGCAGCTTAGCGCAGGTTTACAATGAGCAGTTCTTC.

This clone was seen a handful of times. The chain joins TRBV7-8 to TRBJ1-4; D ambiguous. This CDR3 is 14 amino acids long. In germline, CDR1 is SGHVS, CDR2 FQNEAQ. V gave up 6 bases and J gave up 1 base, with 9 bases separating them. CDR3 loop: CASSQGITNEKLFF. DNA for the CDR3: TGTGCCAGCAGTCAAGGGATAACTAATGAAAAACTGTTTTTT.

This clone appeared a few times. J is TRBJ2-3 and V is TRBV27; tentative D call: TRBD2 (5 bases). Germline-derived CDR1 and CDR2 are MNHEY and SMNVEV (reference sequence). There are 16 residues in the CDR3. Trimming removed 5 bases at V and 3 bases at J, with 18 bases between. CDR3 nucleotides: TGTGCCAGCAGTCTCCGTAGGGCGGGTTGGACAGATACGCAGTATTTT. Its protein product is CASSLRRAGWTDTQYF.

This chain connects TRBV7-3 to TRBJ1-1; no clear D gene. V was pared by 5 bases and J by 4 bases, with 11 bases between. Germline V gene data show CDR1 as SGHTA and CDR2 as FQGTGA. The CDR3 runs to 13 residues. The CDR3 spells CASSPGDRTEAFF. For the CDR3, the DNA is TGTGCCAGCAGCCCCGGGGATCGCACTGAAGCTTTCTTT. Full variable domain (rest looked up from reference TRBV7-3 and TRBJ1-1): GAGVSQTPSNKVTEKGKYVELRCDPISGHTALYWYRQSLGQGPEFLIYFQGTGAADDSGLPNDRFFAVRPEGSVSTLKIQRTERGDSAVYLCASSPGDRTEAFFGQGTRLTVV.

This chain uses TRBV10-3 with TRBJ1-1, with 9 nucleotides matching TRBD1. The trim removed 6 bases at V and 4 bases at J, leaving 9 bases unmatched. The CDR3 length is 15 residues. Germline CDR1 ENHRY, CDR2 SYGVKD. DNA of the CDR3: TGTGCCATCAGGATAACAGGGGGCTGGGGCACTGAAGCTTTCTTT. Amino acid sequence: CAIRITGGWGTEAFF.

CDR3 residues: CASSLWPRSQRGQETQYF. In nucleotides, the CDR3 is TGTGCCAGCAGCTTATGGCCGCGAAGTCAGAGGGGTCAAGAGACCCAGTACTTC. V is TRBV7-3 and J is TRBJ2-5; tentatively, D is TRBD1 or TRBD2 (5 bases each). V was clipped by 2 bases and J by 2 bases, with 21 bases between them. This CDR3 is built from 18 residues. In germline, CDR1 is SGHTA, CDR2 FQGTGA. Drawing the rest from reference TRBV7-3 and TRBJ2-5, the complete variable domain is GAGVSQTPSNKVTEKGKYVELRCDPISGHTALYWYRQSLGQGPEFLIYFQGTGAADDSGLPNDRFFAVRPEGSVSTLKIQRTERGDSAVYLCASSLWPRSQRGQETQYFGPGTRLLVL.